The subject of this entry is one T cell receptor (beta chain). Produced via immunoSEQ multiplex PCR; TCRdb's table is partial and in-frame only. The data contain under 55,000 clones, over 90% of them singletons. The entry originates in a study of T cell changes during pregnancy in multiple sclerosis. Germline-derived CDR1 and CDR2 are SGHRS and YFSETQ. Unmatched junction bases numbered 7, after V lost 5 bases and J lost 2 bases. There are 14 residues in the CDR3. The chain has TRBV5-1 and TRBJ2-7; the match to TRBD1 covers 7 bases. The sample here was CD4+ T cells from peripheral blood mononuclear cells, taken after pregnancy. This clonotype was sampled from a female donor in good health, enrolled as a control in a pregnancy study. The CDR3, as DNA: TGCGCCAGCAGGCCCCCCGGACAGGCCTACGAGCAGTACTTC. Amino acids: CASRPPGQAYEQYF.